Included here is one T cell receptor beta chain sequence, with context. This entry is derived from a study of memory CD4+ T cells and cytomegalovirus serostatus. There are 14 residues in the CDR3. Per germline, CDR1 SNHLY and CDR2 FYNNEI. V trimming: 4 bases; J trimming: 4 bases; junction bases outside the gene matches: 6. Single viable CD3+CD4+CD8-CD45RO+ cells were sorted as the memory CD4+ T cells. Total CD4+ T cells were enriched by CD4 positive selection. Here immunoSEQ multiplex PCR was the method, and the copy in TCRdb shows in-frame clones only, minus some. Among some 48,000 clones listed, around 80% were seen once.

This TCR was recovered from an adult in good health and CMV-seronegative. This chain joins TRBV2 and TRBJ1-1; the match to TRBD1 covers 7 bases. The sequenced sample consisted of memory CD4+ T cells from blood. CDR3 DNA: TGTGCCAGCAGTGGACAGGGTAGAGGCACTGAAGCTTTCTTT. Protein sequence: CASSGQGRGTEAFF.